This T cell receptor beta chain was profiled in a study of cytomegalovirus exposure and HLA in healthy donors. Healthy bone marrow donors formed the donor group. It was with 60 Vbeta and 13 Jbeta primers that the PCR ran. Only in-frame clones appear in the TCRdb table, and some are missing; sequencing was by immunoSEQ multiplex PCR. The sample consists of about 250,000 clones, 80% of them appearing once. Findings of the study overall: Being productive about 90% or about 30% of the time was typical of most TCR beta V segments in an earlier analysis. Immune exposure was documented only through CMV serostatus. In a later analysis, HLA-associated TCR beta chains were more clonally expanded than equally common others.

Notes on this clone: Its antigen remains unidentified.

Germline loops: CDR1 ENHRY, CDR2 SYGVKD. This CDR3 region has 14 residues. Between the trimmed V and J ends, which lost 3 bases and 4 bases, there was a span of 10 bases. The chain is built from TRBV10-3 and TRBJ1-5; TRBD1 might be the D (6 bases). The clonotype comes from a girl aged 2 to 9 in good health and CMV-seronegative. The sample comprised PBMCs. The CDR3 DNA sequence: TGTGCCATCAGTGAAGCCAGGGGAAATCAGCCCCAGCATTTT. Amino acids: CAISEARGNQPQHF.